The rows below give T cell receptor beta chains drawn from one sample of a study of blood T cell repertoires in COVID-19. The method was immunoSEQ multiplex PCR; TCRdb's version includes in-frame clones alone and lacks a portion of them. The sample lists 250,000 or so clones, about 85% occurring once. Sequenced material: PBMCs or T cells enriched from blood (not recorded which). The receptors shown here come from a man in his thirties or forties who had recovered from COVID-19. CDR3s include the opening cysteine and the closing phenylalanine or tryptophan.

TRBJ1-1 TRBV19 CASSMGTGPYTEAFF
TRBJ1-5 TRBV6-2/TRBV6-3 CASSQRPTGTLSQPQHF
TRBJ1-4 TRBV7-9 CASSLVSGSPVLFF
TRBJ2-7 TRBV5-1 CASYPDRGSYEQYF
TRBJ1-6 TRBV2 CASSLTATNSPLHF
TRBJ1-2 TRBV4-3 CASSQVRGQAIF
TRBJ1-5 TRBV27 CASSLVGDGRNQPQHF
TRBJ2-2 TRBV4-1 CASSQDLRLAGNTGELFF
TRBJ2-2 TRBV21-1 CASSRPGTEPTGELFF
TRBJ2-1 TRBV7-2 CASSLVSTAGQFF
TRBJ2-3 TRBV25-1 CASSEWGGRADTQYF
TRBJ2-5 TRBV5-1 CASSLARRGGETQYF
TRBJ1-1 TRBV18 CASSPQGATEAFF